This T cell receptor beta chain was captured in a study of long-term antiretroviral therapy in people with HIV. V was cut by 6 bases and J by 3 bases, with 14 bases left in between. The CDR3 has 15 amino acids. Germline CDR1 is SNHLY and CDR2 is FYNNEI. A v3.0 immunoSEQ assay was performed at survey level. Sequencing used immunoSEQ multiplex PCR; TCRdb keeps in-frame clones, though not all of them. Of roughly 23,000 clones in the sample, 81% were seen once. For this clone: The antigen remains undetermined.

Specimens carried roughly 0.95-11 million cryopreserved PBMC before DNA extraction. General study findings and limits: Information on adherence, resistance and therapy changes was unavailable. Pre-ART clonal expansions dominated every time point's repertoire.

This sequence was found in a man aged 25-45 years with HIV. The material was unsorted PBMCs, obtained 1.5 years after starting antiretroviral therapy. The chain links TRBV2 to TRBJ1-4; no reliable D call. CDR3 region: CASRKEQSPNEKLFF. The CDR3 bases are TGTGCCAGCAGAAAGGAACAGTCCCCTAATGAAAAACTGTTTTTT.